Listed here are 11 T cell receptor beta chains from one sample, sequenced in a study of cytotoxic CD8 clonotypes in ibrutinib-treated CLL. Measured with immunoSEQ multiplex PCR; TCRdb has only the in-frame clones, and not every one. The table has several thousand clones, 65% to 85% seen once; the top ten hold roughly 4.9%. Sequenced material: PBMCs, taken before ibrutinib treatment. These receptors originate from a human donor with chronic lymphocytic leukemia.

This chain connects TRBV29-1 to TRBJ1-1; D is possibly TRBD1 (5 bases). The germline CDR1 and CDR2 sequences are SQVTM and ANQGSEA. V was cut by 1 base and J by 3 bases, with 12 bases left in between. The CDR3 runs to 14 residues. The CDR3 loop reads CSVEGGEWDTEAFF. The CDR3, as DNA: TGCAGCGTTGAAGGGGGGGAATGGGACACTGAAGCTTTCTTT.

The chain employs TRBV11-2 and TRBJ2-1, with a weak D call TRBD2 (5 bases). The germline V and J ends were trimmed by 1 base and 6 bases, with 16 bases remaining between them. CDR1 SGHAT and CDR2 FQNNGV come from the germline V gene. This CDR3 has 16 amino acids. CDR3 region: CASSLVPEGLGNEQFF. The CDR3 DNA reads as TGTGCCAGCAGCTTAGTTCCTGAGGGTTTAGGCAATGAGCAGTTCTTC.

As DNA, the CDR3 is TGTGCCAGCAGTTTATTACGGGGGTGGGTCGATCAGCCCCAGCATTTT. This encodes CASSLLRGWVDQPQHF. V gene TRBV28 combines with J gene TRBJ1-5; a possible D gene is TRBD1 (5 bases). This CDR3 contains 16 residues. The ends were cut back, 1 base at V and 5 bases at J, with 15 bases in the middle. CDR1 and CDR2 (germline): MDHEN, SYDVKM.

This chain connects TRBV4-2 to TRBJ2-7; D unresolved. The CDR3 extends over 16 amino acids. CDR1 is LGHNA and CDR2 is YNFKEQ in the germline V gene. V lost 0 bases and J lost 2, with 14 bases in between. The CDR3, as DNA: TGTGCCAGCAGCCAAGATGCTTCAGGCCTAACCTACGAGCAGTACTTC. Amino acids: CASSQDASGLTYEQYF.

The chain is built from TRBV5-1 and TRBJ2-5; possibly TRBD2 for D (6 bases). The CDR3 has 13 residues. Germline V gene lookup returns CDR1 SGHRS and CDR2 YFSETQ. The V gene lost 4 bases and the J gene lost 5 bases, with 12 bases spanning the gap. CDR3 protein: CASSPGAGETQYF. CDR3 nucleotides: TGCGCCAGCAGCCCTGGGGCGGGGGAGACCCAGTACTTC.

The V call is TRBV6-5, the J call TRBJ2-3; D is perhaps TRBD2 (6 bases). The CDR3 sequence is 15 residues long. Between the trimmed V and J ends, which lost 0 bases and 4 bases, there was a span of 11 bases. CDR1 is MNHEY and CDR2 is SVGAGI in the germline V gene. The DNA for the CDR3 is TGTGCCAGCAGTTACTCGGGGGAGGTTGCAGATACGCAGTATTTT. The encoded protein is CASSYSGEVADTQYF.

This clone was seen a handful of times. Written as DNA, the CDR3 is TGTGCCAGCAGCGATGGGACAGGAAGCAATCAGCCCCAGCATTTT. Translation: CASSDGTGSNQPQHF. The chain recombines TRBV7-9 with TRBJ1-5, with 8 bases identical to TRBD1. V was clipped by 5 bases and J by 1 base; unmatched bases: 4. Germline lookup yields CDR1 SEHNR and CDR2 FQNEAQ (reference sequence). CDR3 length: 15 residues.

V gene TRBV28 combines with J gene TRBJ2-2; TRBD1 matches at 7 bases. This CDR3 is 16 amino acids long. CDR1 is MDHEN, CDR2 SYDVKM, per germline. V lost 5 bases and J lost 2; bases outside the gene matches: 8. CDR3 amino acids: CASSPADRVNTGELFF. CDR3 nucleotide sequence: TGTGCCAGCAGTCCTGCCGACAGGGTAAACACCGGGGAGCTGTTTTTT.

This chain uses TRBV27 with TRBJ1-5, with D possibly TRBD1 on 5 matching bases. V dropped 2 bases and J dropped 3 bases, with 8 bases sitting between them. The CDR3 runs 14 residues. Germline CDR1 reads MNHEY; CDR2 reads SMNVEV (reference sequence). CDR3 region: CASSLKGPNQPQHF. CDR3 in DNA: TGTGCCAGCAGTTTAAAGGGACCCAATCAGCCCCAGCATTTT.

This chain connects TRBV5-5 to TRBJ2-7; 10 bases fit TRBD1. The trim removed 3 bases at V and 0 bases at J, leaving 0 bases unmatched. CDR1 is SGHKS and CDR2 is YYEKEE in the germline V gene (reference sequence). There are 14 residues in the CDR3. The CDR3 DNA is TGTGCCAGCAGCTGGACAGGGGGCTCCTACGAGCAGTACTTC. This codes for CASSWTGGSYEQYF.

In its sample, this clone was seen a few times. J is TRBJ2-7 and V is TRBV7-8; a weak D match, TRBD2 (5 bases). CDR3 length equals 14 residues. The V end lost 2 bases, the J end lost 2 bases, and 10 bases lay between the germline ends. Looked up from germline, CDR1 is SGHVS and CDR2 is FQNEAQ. The CDR3 protein is CASSLLPGTYEQYF. CDR3 nucleotides: TGTGCCAGCAGCTTATTACCCGGGACCTACGAGCAGTACTTC.